This TCR beta chain derives from a study of identical twins (dated by TCRdb to about 2016). About the investigation overall: To test whether fetal clonotypes persist, the study used deep sequencing on TCR alpha and beta repertoires from monozygotic twins, unrelated adults of various ages, and cord blood. To rule out contamination, replicate twin experiments were performed at different times with different library preparation protocols.

The germline V gene encodes CDR1 SGHAT and CDR2 FQNNGV. From cysteine to phenylalanine, the CDR3 is 12 amino acids long. Only the CDR3 part of the read is kept: 36 bases, read in frame from the first base. The junction carries 3 bases between V and J, which are trimmed by 6 bases and 3 bases respectively. Every donor in the study was a healthy Caucasian. Three pairs of female monozygotic twins, all aged 18 to 29 years, made up the twin cohort. Positive isolation kits from Invitrogen were used to isolate the CD4+ and CD8+ T cell populations. The library was generated by 5' RACE. The reads were generated on an Illumina HiSeq 2000. A universal primer binding site was added through template switching, and the final cDNA carried a unique molecular identifier so that TCR cDNA molecules could be counted accurately. Specific primers in the conserved constant-segment region were used to synthesize first-strand cDNA for TCR alpha and beta chains. To control for contamination, every cDNA library was double barcoded, receiving both a SMART-Mk sample barcode and Illumina barcodes. TruSeq adapter sequences, together with Illumina sample barcodes, were added in two successive PCR steps. Sequencing of the TCR alpha and beta cDNA libraries was done on the Illumina HiSeq platform using custom primers. The original methods were these. Raw reads were processed with MiGEC to extract unique molecular identifiers, and MiXCR was used to determine CDR3 positions. Recombination models were inferred per individual with the repgenHMM and IGoR tools using an EM algorithm. The tcR package in R was used for shared clonotype analysis, with sharing normalized by the product of cloneset sizes. To study raw recombination without the effects of thymic and clonal selection, out-of-frame nonproductive sequences were analyzed. TCRdb reprocessed the public reads (quality trimming at Q25 with fastp, clone calling with MiXCR) and kept in-frame beta chains. Rows are combined by CDR3 protein, so each entry shows the most common genes and DNA. The V and J calls follow TCRdb's processing rather than the paper's. This sample holds about 480,000 distinct CDR3 sequences; 13% to 15% were observed only once. The ten largest clones represent 0.52% of the sample.

This clonotype appeared a few times. There is no known antigen for this receptor. There are no base qualities to consult, and no much larger clone falls within one base. Broad study findings and their caveats: Fewer insertions were carried by abundant cord blood beta clonotypes, a similar but weaker trend appeared in young adult naive repertoires, and no such trend appeared in memory repertoires. A weaker excess of twin sharing was found in beta out-of-frame sequences because the signal-to-noise ratio was lowered by fewer shared sequences. Zero-insertion analyses could be partly confounded by invariant T cells such as MAIT and iNKT, although diverse VJ usage argued against such confounding for most clonotypes. Conclusions relied on cross-sectional statistical analysis, since the same donors could not be followed over many years. Compared with coincidental sharing between unrelated individuals, out-of-frame TCR alpha sequences shared between twins had an excess of sequences with low generation probability. Recombination models systematically underestimated out-of-frame TCR alpha sharing in monozygotic twins but agreed with sharing between unrelated individuals.

In addition, the sample was reused for a study of yellow fever vaccine responses in identical twins. The second study's paper adds: According to the authors, the vaccine-induced T cell response in identical twins seemed to be partly convergent and partly specific to each individual. In the study, vaccine-responding T cell clones were precisely tracked in identical twins.

This TCR was recovered from a young woman in good health. The sequenced sample was CD4+ T cells sorted from blood. The rearranged chain carries TRBV11-2 and TRBJ2-6, with no confident D gene call. The CDR3 reads as follows: CASRNGANVLTF. The sequenced DNA is TGTGCCAGCAGAAATGGGGCCAACGTCCTGACTTTC.